The clone carrying this T cell receptor beta chain was observed a single time. The antigen remains undetermined. This specimen belongs to a study of shared clonotypes between healthy human individuals. Overall study findings and caveats: Clonotype sharing levels among donors were expected to vary with sequencing depth.

Study donors comprised healthy, HIV-negative adults devoid of recent acute infection or vaccination. CDR3 length: 15 residues. The germline V and J ends were trimmed by 0 bases and 4 bases, with 14 bases remaining between them. Germline V gives CDR1 SGHNT, CDR2 YYREEE (reference sequence). Clones were sequenced by immunoSEQ multiplex PCR, and TCRdb holds only the in-frame ones, with some missing. The table shows millions of clones, with 90% to 95% occurring only once. The chain recombines TRBV5-4 with TRBJ2-7, with no clear D. Sample: naive CD4+ T cells from PBMCs. Subset defined: CD45RA+ positively selected. The TCR was taken from a man aged 18 to 30 in good health. Some clones in this sample may be carry-over from other donors' samples. The CDR3 region has the DNA TGTGCCAGCAGCTTGGTGTGGAAGGGCCTTTACGAGCAGTACTTC. Its translation: CASSLVWKGLYEQYF.